The 18 T cell receptor beta chains in this list originate from one sample, sequenced in a study of OX40 agonist ivuxolimab in advanced cancers. Some clones are missing from TCRdb's copy, which holds only in-frame ones; the method was immunoSEQ multiplex PCR. The sample yields tens of thousands of clones, 75% to 85% seen once. Material: CD4+ or CD8+ T cells sorted from blood, obtained in a trial of the OX40 agonist ivuxolimab. All receptors derive from an adult with an advanced solid tumor such as melanoma, head and neck, liver or kidney cancer.

The J gene is TRBJ1-1, the V gene TRBV11-1, with unresolved D. CDR1 and CDR2 (germline): SGHAT, FQDESV (reference sequence). The CDR3 extends over 14 amino acids. Trimming took off 7 bases at V and 1 base at J, with 13 bases between the two ends. The CDR3 DNA sequence: TGTGCCAGCAAACCAGGTCGGGCGAACACTGAAGCTTTCTTT. The encoded protein is CASKPGRANTEAFF.

The rearrangement links TRBV19 to TRBJ2-7; D is perhaps TRBD1 (5 bases). This CDR3 spans 13 amino acids. The germline CDR1 and CDR2 sequences are LNHDA and SQIVND (reference sequence). V was clipped by 5 bases and J by 2 bases, with 10 bases between them. CDR3 in amino acids: CASSSRETYEQYF. In nucleotides, the CDR3 is TGTGCCAGTAGTTCCAGGGAAACCTACGAGCAGTACTTC.

The V gene is TRBV10-2, the J gene TRBJ1-2; no clear D gene. V gave up 5 bases and J gave up 3 bases, with 16 bases separating them. CDR3 length: 15 residues. The V gene's germline CDR1 is WSHSY and CDR2 SAAADI. The CDR3 sequence: CASSTTAGGYYGYTF. The CDR3 DNA sequence: TGCGCCAGCAGTACTACAGCCGGCGGATACTATGGCTACACCTTC.

V is TRBV27 and J is TRBJ1-5, with TRBD1 matching over 7 bases. CDR3 size: 17 residues. J gave up 5 bases and V 0 bases, and 10 bases lay outside the gene matches. CDR1 and CDR2 from the germline V gene are MNHEY and SMNVEV (reference sequence). In DNA form, the CDR3 reads TGTGCCAGCAGTTTATCGCGGACAGGCGGTCCCCATCAGCCCCAGCATTTT. Translated, it gives CASSLSRTGGPHQPQHF.

The chain links TRBV7-7 to TRBJ2-7; D uncertain. V lost 1 base, J lost 3 bases, and 7 bases lay in between. CDR3 size: 13 residues. Per germline, CDR1 SSHAT and CDR2 FNYEAQ (reference sequence). DNA for the CDR3: TGTGCCAGCAGCTTAGGTCCAAACTACGAGCAGTACTTC. Amino acid sequence: CASSLGPNYEQYF.

Concerning this clone itself: Distinct nucleotide sequences in the sample also encode this CDR3. The V gene is TRBV14, the J gene TRBJ2-2; 7 nucleotides match TRBD1. Trimming cost V 6 bases and J 5 bases; bases outside gene matches: 3. Germline V CDR1 and CDR2: SGHDN, FVKESK. This CDR3 comprises 13 residues. The CDR3 protein is CASSLQGTGELFF. The CDR3 region has the DNA TGTGCCAGCAGTCTACAGGGGACCGGGGAGCTGTTTTTT.

This clone has more than one count but fewer than ten. The chain employs TRBV7-3 and TRBJ1-2; a possible D gene is TRBD1 (5 bases). Between the trimmed V and J ends, which lost 2 bases and 2 bases, there was a span of 6 bases. The CDR3 covers 13 residues. Germline CDR1 is SGHTA and CDR2 is FQGTGA. The CDR3 nucleotides are TGTGCCAGCAGCTTAGGGGGGAACTATGGCTACACCTTC. Translation gives CASSLGGNYGYTF.

The chain couples TRBV19 to TRBJ1-5; D might be TRBD1 (6 bases). The CDR3 consists of 13 residues. Trimming stripped 10 bases from V and 3 bases from J, with 13 bases between. From germline, CDR1 is LNHDA and CDR2 SQIVND (reference sequence). CDR3 in DNA: TGTGCCACCTCGGGGGCCCTCAATCAGCCCCAGCATTTT. Translating it yields CATSGALNQPQHF.

This chain uses TRBV7-9 with TRBJ2-2; 14 nucleotides line up with TRBD2. Germline V CDR1 and CDR2: SEHNR, FQNEAQ (reference sequence). The CDR3 totals 15 residues. The trim removed 6 bases at V and 7 bases at J, leaving 4 bases unmatched. In DNA, the CDR3 is TGTGCCAGCAGATCCGGGACTAGCGGGGGCGGGGAGCTGTTTTTT. Protein: CASRSGTSGGGELFF.

V is TRBV7-9 and J is TRBJ1-1; D unclear. CDR1 and CDR2 from the germline V gene are SEHNR and FQNEAQ (reference sequence). V was pared by 5 bases and J by 7 bases, with 11 bases between. The CDR3 contains 12 residues. CDR3 coding DNA: TGTGCCAGCAGCGGGAGATGGGGTGAAGCTTTCTTT. Protein product: CASSGRWGEAFF.

This sequence joins TRBV4-3 and TRBJ1-6; 8 bases align to TRBD1. Looked up from germline, CDR1 is LGHNA and CDR2 is YSLEER. This CDR3 is built from 16 residues. Trimming at V came to 4 bases and at J to 8 bases, leaving 10 bases not matched to a gene. Here the CDR3 DNA reads TGCGCCAGCAGCCCTAGACAGGGGACGACGGATTCACCCCTCCACTTT. Its protein product is CASSPRQGTTDSPLHF.

V is TRBV15 and J is TRBJ1-5; a possible D gene is TRBD1 (5 bases). Germline loops: CDR1 LNHNV, CDR2 YYDKDF (reference sequence). CDR3 length: 18 amino acids. V lost 0 bases and J 2 bases, leaving 17 bases between the germline ends. CDR3 nucleotides: TGTGCCACCAGCAGAGATTCCAATACGGGGGTTGGCAATCAGCCCCAGCATTTT. It yields the protein CATSRDSNTGVGNQPQHF.

V is TRBV9 and J is TRBJ2-2; 8 bases are shared with TRBD1. The CDR3 contains 14 residues. From germline, CDR1 is SGDLS and CDR2 YYNGEE. The ends lost 2 bases at V and 5 bases at J; junction bases unmatched: 2. Written as DNA, the CDR3 is TGTGCCAGCAGCGTTACAGGGGGGACCGGGGAGCTGTTTTTT. Residues: CASSVTGGTGELFF.

The CDR3 region is CASSPDGTDTQYF. The CDR3 nucleotides are TGTGCCAGCAGCCCTGACGGCACAGATACGCAGTATTTT. This chain links TRBV9 with TRBJ2-3; D not resolved. Trimming took off 4 bases at V and 1 base at J, with 7 bases between the two ends. The CDR3 spans 13 residues. Germline V gene sequence: CDR1 SGDLS, CDR2 YYNGEE.

This clone was seen more than once but under ten times. The genes are TRBV5-6 and TRBJ1-5, with 10 bases identical to TRBD1. Germline V gene lookup returns CDR1 SGHDT and CDR2 YYEEEE. V lost 0 bases to trimming and J lost 8 bases; unmatched junction nucleotides: 11. The CDR3 runs to 17 residues. In nucleotides, the CDR3 is TGTGCCAGCAGCTTGGCACGACAGGGGGCGCGGGGGGAGCCCCAGCATTTT. Its protein product is CASSLARQGARGEPQHF.

This clone was recorded only once. The chain recombines TRBV5-6 with TRBJ2-7; 7 nucleotides align to TRBD1. The germline gives CDR1 SGHDT, CDR2 YYEEEE. V was clipped by 5 bases and J by 2 bases; unmatched bases: 10. CDR3 size: 15 residues. For the CDR3, the DNA is TGTGCCAGCAGTCCCGAGGGGGCTTCCCCCTACGAGCAGTACTTC. Translating it yields CASSPEGASPYEQYF.

J is TRBJ2-7 and V is TRBV7-9; maybe TRBD1 (6 bases). Trimming shortened V by 6 bases and J by 3 bases, and 12 bases separated the two germline ends. The CDR3 totals 13 residues. CDR1 and CDR2 from the germline V gene are SEHNR and FQNEAQ (reference sequence). The CDR3 is CASSSGQYYEQYF. The CDR3, as DNA: TGTGCCAGCAGTTCTGGACAGTACTACGAGCAGTACTTC.

This clone was seen a handful of times. The gene calls are TRBV19 and TRBJ1-1; a weak D match, TRBD1 (6 bases). V lost 0 bases and J 8 bases, leaving 13 bases between the germline ends. The germline CDR1 and CDR2 sequences are LNHDA and SQIVND (reference sequence). The CDR3 consists of 14 residues. This CDR3 reads CASSIDGGKIEAFF. The CDR3, as DNA: TGTGCCAGTAGTATAGACGGGGGCAAGATAGAAGCTTTCTTT.